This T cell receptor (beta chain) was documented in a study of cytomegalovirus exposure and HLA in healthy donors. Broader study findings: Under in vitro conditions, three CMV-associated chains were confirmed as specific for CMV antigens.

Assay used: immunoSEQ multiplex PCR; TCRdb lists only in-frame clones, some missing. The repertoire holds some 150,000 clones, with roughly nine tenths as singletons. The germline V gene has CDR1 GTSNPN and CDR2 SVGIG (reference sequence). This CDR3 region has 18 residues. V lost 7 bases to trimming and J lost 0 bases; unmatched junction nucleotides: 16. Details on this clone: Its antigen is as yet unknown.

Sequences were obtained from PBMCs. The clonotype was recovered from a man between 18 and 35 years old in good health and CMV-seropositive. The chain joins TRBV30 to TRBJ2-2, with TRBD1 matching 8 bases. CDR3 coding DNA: TGTGCCTTCGCCCGACAGGGGAGCGTCTTCGCGAACACCGGGGAGCTGTTTTTT. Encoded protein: CAFARQGSVFANTGELFF.